This is a list of T cell receptor beta chains from one sample in a study of blood T cell repertoires in COVID-19. Repertoires were generated with immunoSEQ multiplex PCR, while TCRdb's copy carries only in-frame clones and drops some. The table shows more than 80,000 clones, with around 83% occurring only once. The material sequenced was peripheral blood. Every receptor here comes from an older woman with acute or convalescent COVID-19. Both conserved end residues are part of each CDR3.

v_gene: TRBV28; CDR3aa: CASTSPGGLRTEAFF
v_gene: TRBV20-1; CDR3aa: CSASGGGDRGYGYTF
v_gene: TRBV12-3/TRBV12-4; CDR3aa: CASRLAGGPSAYF
v_gene: TRBV21-1; CDR3aa: CASSRSRDRVSLLCEKLFF
v_gene: TRBV18; CDR3aa: CASSPSGTGENGYTF
v_gene: TRBV12-1; CDR3aa: CASSFSGTGAKSEKLFF
v_gene: TRBV2; CDR3aa: CASSVQGLQGDTQYF
v_gene: TRBV2; CDR3aa: CASTGTGNTGELFF
v_gene: TRBV5-4; CDR3aa: CASSLDSSNSPLHF
v_gene: TRBV5-1; CDR3aa: CASRTSGAPTGELFF
v_gene: TRBV11-2; CDR3aa: CASSLARGAFF
v_gene: TRBV29-1; CDR3aa: CSVITHLGQAKTF
v_gene: TRBV27; CDR3aa: CASSIFGVVSPLHF
v_gene: TRBV21-1; CDR3aa: CASSKDCSGVNNEQFF
v_gene: TRBV24-1; CDR3aa: CATSDFPTSDTQYF
v_gene: TRBV15; CDR3aa: CATSRGGLGYGYTF
v_gene: TRBV6-5; CDR3aa: CASTSSGNTIYF
v_gene: TRBV6-2/TRBV6-3; CDR3aa: CASSYSTDLHNYGYTF
v_gene: TRBV7-9; CDR3aa: CASSYGTDFYGYTF
v_gene: TRBV7-9; CDR3aa: CASSLSEGGYTF
v_gene: TRBV10-3; CDR3aa: CATREGNQPQHF
v_gene: TRBV29-1; CDR3aa: CSARDRRSGANVLTF
v_gene: TRBV2; CDR3aa: CASSEAQGIQPQHF
v_gene: TRBV19; CDR3aa: CASEGSRNQPQHF
v_gene: TRBV2; CDR3aa: CASHRVRNQPQHF
v_gene: TRBV9; CDR3aa: CASSEQGGASGANVLTF
v_gene: TRBV19; CDR3aa: CASSIQPSGGRETQYF
v_gene: TRBV19; CDR3aa: CASRKNRGLNEAFF
v_gene: TRBV29-1; CDR3aa: CSVTHGTAEAFF
v_gene: TRBV6-5; CDR3aa: CASSLRALALHF